This T cell receptor beta chain derives from a study of T cell repertoires in cytomegalovirus infection. TCRdb reanalysed the reads using MiXCR and keeps one entry per CDR3 protein. Of tens of thousands of distinct CDR3 sequences in the sample, about a fifth were seen once. This clonotype was observed a few times. As yet, its antigen is unknown. The V and J ends lost 6 bases and 7 bases, in that order; junction bases with no gene match: 21. The CDR3 runs 18 residues. Study-wide results and limits: It was HLA-C-restricted CMV-specific TCR beta clonotypes that dominated the response ex vivo.

This TCR came from a human donor in good health (CMV status not recorded). Some clones in this sample may be carry-over from other donors' samples. Sequenced material: CD8+ T cells from cultured PBMCs, taken from culture after CMV antigen stimulation. The chain carries TRBV12-3 or TRBV12-4 and TRBJ2-7; 10 nucleotides agree with TRBD2. The chain's CDR3 is CASRGFLAGVSGGREQYF. CDR3 in DNA: TGTGCCAGCAGAGGGTTCCTAGCGGGAGTCAGTGGGGGTCGGGAGCAGTACTTC.